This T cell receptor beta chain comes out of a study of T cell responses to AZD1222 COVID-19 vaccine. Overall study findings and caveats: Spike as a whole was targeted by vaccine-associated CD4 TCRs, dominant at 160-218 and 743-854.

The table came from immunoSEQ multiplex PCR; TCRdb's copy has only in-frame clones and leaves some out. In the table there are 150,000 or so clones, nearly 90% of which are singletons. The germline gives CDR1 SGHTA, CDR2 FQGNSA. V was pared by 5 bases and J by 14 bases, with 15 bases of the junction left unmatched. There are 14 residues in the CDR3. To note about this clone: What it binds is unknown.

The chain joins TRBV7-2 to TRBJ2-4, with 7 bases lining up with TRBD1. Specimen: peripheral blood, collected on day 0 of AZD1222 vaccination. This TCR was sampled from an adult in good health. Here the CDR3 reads CASSRPGQGVGKYF. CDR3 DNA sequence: TGTGCCAGCAGCCGCCCGGGGCAGGGGGTGGGAAAGTACTTC. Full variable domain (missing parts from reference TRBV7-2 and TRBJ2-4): GAGVSQSPSNKVTEKGKDVELRCDPISGHTALYWYRQSLGQGLEFLIYFQGNSAPDKSGLPSDRFSAERTGGSVSTLTIQRTQQEDSAVYLCASSRPGQGVGKYFGAGTRLSVL.